The clone carrying this T cell receptor (beta chain) was counted only a few times. The antigen remains unidentified. Germline V CDR1 and CDR2: MNHNS, SASEGT. This CDR3 contains 13 residues. V dropped 10 bases and J dropped 4 bases, with 14 bases sitting between them. Only in-frame clones appear in the TCRdb table, and some are missing; sequencing was by immunoSEQ multiplex PCR. Here the sample spans around 51,000 clones, 80% to 85% being singletons. The data were obtained in a study of OX40 agonist ivuxolimab in advanced cancers. Looking at the study overall: Ivuxolimab, an antibody that agonizes OX40 (CD134), was administered to the patients. A partial response was reached by three patients: one with hepatocellular carcinoma and two with cutaneous melanoma.

Study-wide results and caveats: CD4+ and CD8+ T cells in blood underwent clonal expansion by week 6 at 0.1 to 3.0 mg/kg.

The source is an adult with an advanced solid tumor such as melanoma, head and neck, liver or kidney cancer. The sequencing used CD4+ or CD8+ T cells sorted from blood, collected in a trial of the OX40 agonist ivuxolimab. J is TRBJ1-5 and V is TRBV6-1, with D uncertain. In nucleotides, the CDR3 is TGTGCCACCTACCAAGCTGGAAATCAGCCCCAGCATTTT. Its translation: CATYQAGNQPQHF.